This TCR beta chain was retrieved from a study of cytomegalovirus exposure and HLA in healthy donors. Study findings and constraints: Specificity of a few CMV-associated chains for CMV antigens was verified in vitro.

Germline-derived CDR1 and CDR2 are MNHEY and SMNVEV (reference sequence). The CDR3 has 16 amino acids. The junction had 6 bases not matched to a gene; V was cut back by 5 bases and J by 0 bases. The PCR employed 60 Vbeta primers together with 13 Jbeta primers. Original methodology: In a later analysis, of 80 million to 90 million unique beta chains, 9 million to 11 million appeared in at least two donors. This table comes from immunoSEQ multiplex PCR, and its TCRdb copy is limited to in-frame clones, with some not included. The V and J calls and clone size come from that table; D and trimming were worked out from the DNA. The sample lists 200,000 to 250,000 clones, 70% to 80% occurring once. A word on this clone: Its antigen is currently unknown.

Sequenced material: PBMCs. J is TRBJ2-2 and V is TRBV27; 7 positions agree with TRBD1. This sequence was found in a male donor in good health and CMV-seronegative. Written as DNA, the CDR3 is TGTGCCAGCAGTCAGTTGACAGGGACGAACACCGGGGAGCTGTTTTTT. Encoded protein: CASSQLTGTNTGELFF.